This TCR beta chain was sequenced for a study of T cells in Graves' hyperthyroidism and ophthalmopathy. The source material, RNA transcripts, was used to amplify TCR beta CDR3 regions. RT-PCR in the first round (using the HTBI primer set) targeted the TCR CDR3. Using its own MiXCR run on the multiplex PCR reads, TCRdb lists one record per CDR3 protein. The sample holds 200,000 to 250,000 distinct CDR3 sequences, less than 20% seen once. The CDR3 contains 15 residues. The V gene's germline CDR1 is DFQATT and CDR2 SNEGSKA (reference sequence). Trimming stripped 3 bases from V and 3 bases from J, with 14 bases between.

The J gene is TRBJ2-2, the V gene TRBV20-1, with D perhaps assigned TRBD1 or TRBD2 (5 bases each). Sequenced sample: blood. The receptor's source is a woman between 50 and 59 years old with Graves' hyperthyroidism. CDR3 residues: CSARPVGTYTGELFF. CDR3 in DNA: TGCAGTGCTAGGCCGGTGGGGACGTACACCGGGGAGCTGTTTTTT.